This T cell receptor (beta chain) was found in a study of T cells in narcolepsy. Study-level points and caveats: Autoreactive clonotypes reportedly recurred in blood of same and different patients, not controls. Autoreactive clone sequences were missing from some blood memory CD4+ repertoires.

V trimming: 3 bases; J trimming: 1 base; junction bases outside the gene matches: 7. CDR1 and CDR2 from the germline V gene are KGHSH and LQKENI. The CDR3 totals 16 residues. Repertoires were generated with immunoSEQ multiplex PCR, while TCRdb's copy carries only in-frame clones and drops some. Of 25,000 to 35,000 clones listed, roughly four fifths are singletons. Of note for this clone: Its antigen is as yet unknown.

The chain employs TRBV18 and TRBJ1-1; 8 bases map to TRBD1. This TCR came from a human donor with narcolepsy. Sequenced material: CD45RA- memory CD4+ T cells from PBMCs. CDR3 sequence: CASSPAGQGGNTEAFF. As DNA, the CDR3 is TGTGCCAGCTCACCCGCAGGACAGGGTGGGAACACTGAAGCTTTCTTT.